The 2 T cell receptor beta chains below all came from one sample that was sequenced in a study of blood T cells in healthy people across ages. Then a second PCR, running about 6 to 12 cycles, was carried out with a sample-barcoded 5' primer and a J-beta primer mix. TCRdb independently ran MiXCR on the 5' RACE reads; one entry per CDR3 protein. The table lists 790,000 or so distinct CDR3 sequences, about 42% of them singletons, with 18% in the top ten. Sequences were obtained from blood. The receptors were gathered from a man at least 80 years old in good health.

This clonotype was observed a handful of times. The CDR3, as DNA: TGTGCCAGCAGCTCCTCCGACAGGGTTGGCGAGCAGTACTTC. It encodes CASSSSDRVGEQYF. J is TRBJ2-7 and V is TRBV7-3, with 7 bases lining up with TRBD1. This CDR3 is built from 14 residues. Germline V gene sequence: CDR1 SGHTA, CDR2 FQGTGA. V was pared by 4 bases and J by 6 bases, with 9 bases of the junction left unmatched.

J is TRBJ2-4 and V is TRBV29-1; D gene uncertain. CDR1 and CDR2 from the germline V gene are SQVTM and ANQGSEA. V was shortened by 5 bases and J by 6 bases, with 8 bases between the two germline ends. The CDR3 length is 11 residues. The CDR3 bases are TGCAGCGTTTTGAAAACAAACATTCAGTACTTC. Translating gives CSVLKTNIQYF.